This entry lists 32 T cell receptor beta chains sequenced from one sample in a study of tumor and adjacent non-tumor tissue in lung cancer. A modified ARM-PCR protocol with three rounds of nested PCR amplified TCRbeta. TCRdb called the multiplex PCR reads again in MiXCR, with one record for every CDR3 protein. The sample yields roughly 75,000 distinct CDR3 sequences, more than 80% seen once. The template was RNA from unsorted bulk tissue. The normal lung tissue was taken more than 3 cm from the tumor edge. Sequenced sample: distant non-tumor lung tissue. These receptors originate from a man in his 60s with non-small cell lung cancer.

With respect to this clonotype: This may come from a read error, since a much larger clone is one base off. The rearrangement joins TRBV14 to TRBJ1-4, with a weak D call TRBD1 (5 bases). V gave up 3 bases and J gave up 7 bases, with 9 bases separating them. The CDR3 consists of 13 residues. CDR1 is SGHDN and CDR2 is FVKESK in the germline V gene. The CDR3: CASSHRVGEKLFF. The CDR3 region has the DNA TGTGCCAGCAGCCACAGGGTGGGTGAAAAACTGTTTTTT.

At least ten counts were recorded for this clonotype. CDR3 amino acids: CASIETQYF. The DNA for the CDR3 is TGCGCCAGCATAGAGACCCAGTACTTC. The V gene is TRBV10-1, the J gene TRBJ2-5, with D unclear. V shed 7 bases and J shed 4 bases, with 1 base lying between them. The CDR3 spans 9 residues. CDR1 is WNHNN and CDR2 is SYGVQD in the germline V gene (reference sequence).

This clonotype came up many times. A clone one base away is much larger, so this may be a read error. The J gene is TRBJ2-5, the V gene TRBV11-1; 7 bases match TRBD1. CDR1 is SGHAT and CDR2 is FQDESV in the germline V gene (reference sequence). CDR3 length: 15 residues. The trim removed 2 bases at V and 0 bases at J, leaving 3 bases unmatched. The CDR3 sequence: CASSLNGQDQETQYF. The CDR3 bases are TGTGCCAGCAGCTTAAACGGACAGGACCAAGAGACCCAGTACTTC.

Details on this clonotype: One junction end does not reproduce the germline sequence, and a read error may be involved. The genes are TRBV5-4 and TRBJ1-2; D is ambiguous. CDR3 length equals 12 residues. Germline V CDR1 and CDR2: SGHNT, YYREEE (reference sequence). This chain's CDR3 is CASSMDNYGYTF. The CDR3 DNA reads TGTGCCAGCAGCATGGATAACTATGGCTACACATTC.

The chain uses TRBV11-2 and TRBJ2-3; D could derive from TRBD1 or TRBD2 (5 bases each). V lost 8 bases, J lost 5 bases, and 8 bases lay in between. This CDR3 comprises 11 residues. Per germline, CDR1 SGHAT and CDR2 FQNNGV. In DNA form, the CDR3 reads TGTGCCAGCGGGACGTTAGATACGCAGTATTTT. It translates to CASGTLDTQYF.

The table lists this clonotype with a few counts. This CDR3 fails to terminate in the conserved phenylalanine or tryptophan, so it likely reflects a read error. It is unclear where the CDR3 begins or ends on the DNA, so no DNA is shown, and the CDR3 is as TCRdb lists it. The chain links TRBV11-2 to TRBJ2-1; the table assigns TRBD1, which was not confirmed against the DNA. CDR1 is SGHAT, CDR2 FQNNGV, per germline. Counting both end residues, the CDR3 totals 15 amino acids. The CDR3 loop reads CASSQDGQGYNEHFL.

The V call is TRBV20-1, the J call TRBJ2-3, with a possible D match to TRBD1 (6 bases). The CDR3 is 15 amino acids. The germline CDR1 and CDR2 sequences are DFQATT and SNEGSKA (reference sequence). With 1 base removed from V and 5 bases from J, the gap between germline ends came to 16 bases. CDR3 sequence: CSARAPGHGKDTQYF. The CDR3, as DNA: TGCAGTGCTAGAGCCCCGGGACATGGCAAAGATACGCAGTATTTT.

This clonotype ranks as medium-sized. This rearrangement joins TRBV6-5 to TRBJ2-5; D is unresolved. The germline gives CDR1 MNHEY, CDR2 SVGAGI. This CDR3 spans 13 amino acids. V was trimmed by 8 bases and J by 1 base, leaving 11 bases between them. The CDR3 DNA reads as TGTGCCAGCCGTGGGCTCTCCCAAGAGACCCAGTACTTC. Translation gives CASRGLSQETQYF.

This clonotype was observed once. At one end the junction does not follow the germline gene, possibly because of a read error. The chain couples TRBV11-2 to TRBJ1-4; D unclear. Germline V gene lookup returns CDR1 SGHAT and CDR2 FQNNGV. CDR3 length: 17 residues. CDR3 in amino acids: CTSSLVSQRSSNEKLFF. In DNA, the CDR3 is TGTACCAGCAGCTTAGTCTCGCAGCGTAGTTCTAATGAAAAACTGTTTTTT.

Concerning this clonotype itself: At one end the junction does not follow the germline gene, possibly because of a read error. The genes are TRBV4-3 and TRBJ2-2; TRBD1 matches at 8 bases. Germline V gives CDR1 LGHNA, CDR2 YSLEER. This CDR3 comprises 14 residues. Written as DNA, the CDR3 is TGCGCCTGTCAGACAGGGGCGGGCACCGGGAAGCTGTTTTTT. Protein product: CACQTGAGTGKLFF.

In its sample, this clonotype was seen once. Mismatch with germline at one junction end may stem from a read error. The chain joins TRBV10-3 to TRBJ2-7, with 15 positions matching TRBD2. Per the germline V gene, CDR1 is ENHRY and CDR2 is SYGVKD. The CDR3 has 18 residues. CDR3 coding DNA: TGTGCCATCAGTAACGGACTAGCGGGAGGGCTGCAGGTCTACGAGCGGTACTTC. As protein: CAISNGLAGGLQVYERYF.

V is TRBV2 and J is TRBJ2-1; 11 bases map to TRBD2. J lost 4 bases, V lost 9 bases, and 5 bases had no gene match. Germline values: CDR1 SNHLY, CDR2 FYNNEI. This CDR3 has 14 residues. CDR3 in amino acids: CARRGLAEYNEQFF. CDR3 nucleotide sequence: TGTGCCAGGAGGGGACTAGCGGAGTACAATGAGCAGTTCTTC.

With respect to this clonotype: Since a much larger clone is just one base distant, this may be a read error. The genes are TRBV20-1 and TRBJ2-4; D perhaps matches TRBD2 (7 bases). Germline values: CDR1 DFQATT, CDR2 SNEGSKA (reference sequence). The CDR3 has 15 residues. The CDR3 region is CSTSKQGGGSDIQYF. In DNA form, the CDR3 reads TGCAGTACTAGTAAACAAGGGGGGGGATCGGACATTCAGTACTTC.

About this clonotype itself: A much larger clone differs by one base, so this may be a read error. The chain uses TRBV5-4 and TRBJ2-1, with D possibly being TRBD1 (5 bases). The CDR3 has 12 amino acids. The germline CDR1 and CDR2 sequences are SGHNT and YYREEE (reference sequence). The ends were cut back, 3 bases at V and 10 bases at J, with 11 bases in the middle. The CDR3 DNA is TGTGCCAGCAGCTCGGTGGGGCGCGAGCAGTTCTTC. Its protein product is CASSSVGREQFF.

The chain couples TRBV6-2 or TRBV6-3 to TRBJ2-1, with D hard to call. This CDR3 has 14 amino acids. V lost 7 bases to trimming and J lost 6 bases, with 16 bases between them. Germline V gene sequence: CDR1 MNHEY, CDR2 SVGEGT. CDR3 amino acids: CASTDRSTRNEQFF. The CDR3 DNA is TGTGCCAGCACTGACCGGTCAACCCGCAATGAGCAGTTCTTC.

Only one count was recorded for this clonotype. A read error is likely, as this CDR3 ends without the conserved phenylalanine or tryptophan. The gene calls are TRBV11-2 and TRBJ2-2, with D possibly matching TRBD1 (5 bases). The germline CDR1 and CDR2 sequences are SGHAT and FQNNGV. The CDR3 is made up of 15 amino acids. V dropped 3 bases and J dropped 5 bases, with 13 bases sitting between them. For the CDR3, the DNA is TGTGCCAGCAGCTTGGCAGGGATAATTACCGGGGAGCTGTTTTCT. Amino acids: CASSLAGIITGELFS.

This chain uses TRBV11-2 with TRBJ1-1; TRBD1 might be the D (5 bases). Germline V gene data show CDR1 as SGHAT and CDR2 as FQNNGV. CDR3 size: 14 residues. DNA for the CDR3: TGTGCTAGTATCTTAGTCGGGAGGGGTACTGAAGCTTTCTTT. Residues: CASILVGRGTEAFF.

Concerning this clonotype itself: One junction end disagrees with the germline gene, perhaps due to a read error. V gene TRBV28 combines with J gene TRBJ1-1, with D possibly matching TRBD1 (5 bases). CDR3 length: 12 amino acids. Germline lookup yields CDR1 MDHEN and CDR2 SYDVKM. As DNA, the CDR3 is TGTGCCAGCAGTAGGGGAGATCGGAAAACTTTCTTC. This codes for CASSRGDRKTFF.

A word on this clonotype: With a much larger clone just one base away, this may be a read error. This is likely a read error, given that the CDR3 carries no conserved phenylalanine or tryptophan at its end. The chain has TRBV7-8 and TRBJ2-1; TRBD1 is a possible D gene (6 bases). V lost 4 bases to trimming and J lost 10 bases, with 11 bases between them. CDR1 is SGHVS, CDR2 FQNEAQ, per germline. This CDR3 region has 12 residues. As DNA, the CDR3 is TGTGCCAGCAGCTCCAGGGGAAACGAGCAGTTCGTC. This sequence encodes CASSSRGNEQFV.

This clonotype was observed once. The rearrangement links TRBV12-3 or TRBV12-4 to TRBJ2-7, with 7 positions matching TRBD1. The J segment lost 3 bases and the V segment lost 6 bases, leaving 8 bases of the junction unmatched. CDR3 length equals 14 residues. The CDR3 sequence: CASRELAGGYEQYF. The CDR3 DNA reads TGTGCCAGCAGGGAGTTGGCAGGGGGCTACGAGCAGTACTTC.

V usage is TRBV11-1 and J usage is TRBJ2-1; 9 nucleotides align to TRBD2. Germline loops: CDR1 SGHAT, CDR2 FQDESV (reference sequence). V lost 2 bases, J lost 12 bases, and 17 bases stayed unmatched. The CDR3 spans 17 residues. The CDR3, as DNA: TGTGCCAGCAGCTTATCTCGGCTAGCGGGATGCAACGATGGGCAGTTCTTC. This codes for CASSLSRLAGCNDGQFF.

V and J are TRBV20-1 and TRBJ2-1; 9 bases fit TRBD2. The CDR3 consists of 13 residues. Germline CDR1 and CDR2: DFQATT and SNEGSKA (reference sequence). CDR3 residues: CSPMGGGADEQFF. The CDR3 bases are TGCAGCCCTATGGGCGGGGGGGCCGATGAGCAGTTCTTC.

A word on this clonotype: Possible read error: a much larger clone is one base away. The DNA of the CDR3 is TGTGCCAGCAGTTCAGGGTGGAATCAGCCCCAGTATTTT. It is translated as CASSSGWNQPQYF. The genes are TRBV12-3 or TRBV12-4 and TRBJ1-5; weak D call: TRBD1 (5 bases). TRBJ2-3 matches the DNA end more closely, so the J call is doubtful. The CDR3 loop spans 13 amino acids.

Points on this clonotype: The junction differs from germline at one of its ends, possibly a read error. This chain joins TRBV28 and TRBJ1-5; D remains ambiguous. The length of the CDR3 is 17 residues. Germline-derived CDR1 and CDR2 are MDHEN and SYDVKM. The CDR3 nucleotides read TGTGCCAGCAGTTTATTTTACACGGGGAAATGTGGTCAGCACCAGCATTTT. Translating it yields CASSLFYTGKCGQHQHF.

Note on this clonotype: This CDR3 is missing its conserved last phenylalanine or tryptophan, likely due to a read error. The chain couples TRBV6-5 to TRBJ2-3, with TRBD1 identical over 7 bases. The germline V gene has CDR1 MNHEY and CDR2 SVGAGI. The CDR3 contains 13 residues. The CDR3 protein is CVSSSTGRDTQYL. The CDR3 nucleotides read TGTGTCAGCAGTTCGACAGGGAGAGATACGCAGTATCTT.

Comment on this clonotype: At one end the junction does not follow the germline gene, possibly because of a read error. This chain connects TRBV10-1 to TRBJ2-7; D might be TRBD1 (6 bases). This CDR3 has 13 residues. Germline values: CDR1 WNHNN, CDR2 SYGVQD (reference sequence). CDR3 nucleotides: TGCGCCAGCAGGGGACATGGGGCATCCGAGCATTACTTC. Protein product: CASRGHGASEHYF.

This clonotype was seen once. Germline and junction disagree at one end, which may indicate a read error. The rearrangement joins TRBV29-1 to TRBJ1-1; no definite D call. This CDR3 is 13 amino acids long. Germline V lookup: CDR1 SQVTM, CDR2 ANQGSEA. Here the CDR3 reads CNTKIEDNTETFF. The CDR3 DNA reads as TGCAACACTAAGATAGAGGATAACACTGAAACTTTCTTT.

Details on this clonotype: A junction boundary mismatches the germline segment, possibly from a read error. The CDR3 spells CSARAFEKVLF. The CDR3, as DNA: TGCAGTGCTAGGGCATTTGAAAAAGTGTTATTT. V gene TRBV20-1 combines with J gene TRBJ1-4; the D is unclear. The CDR3 length is 11 residues. Germline-derived CDR1 and CDR2 are DFQATT and SNEGSKA (reference sequence).

This clonotype was seen once. One end of the junction is discordant with germline, which a read error may explain. The rearrangement links TRBV6-5 to TRBJ2-1; 9 bases match TRBD2. Germline loops: CDR1 MNHEY, CDR2 SVGAGI. The CDR3 contains 15 residues. CDR3 amino acids: CTSSYGGRASNEQFF. CDR3 DNA sequence: TGTACCAGCAGTTATGGCGGGAGGGCCAGTAATGAGCAGTTCTTC.

A word on this clonotype: This CDR3 is missing its conserved last phenylalanine or tryptophan, likely due to a read error. J is TRBJ2-6 and V is TRBV11-2; TRBD1 matches at 7 bases. Germline loops: CDR1 SGHAT, CDR2 FQNNGV. This CDR3 comprises 19 residues. CDR3 sequence reads: CANSLVPKDRPSGANVLTY. The CDR3, as DNA: TGTGCCAACAGCTTAGTTCCGAAGGACAGGCCCTCTGGGGCCAACGTGCTGACTTAC.

With regard to this clonotype: Germline is not matched at one junction end, which may reflect a read error. CDR3 DNA sequence: TGCCGCGTTGACTGGACTAGCTCTAATGGGCAGATCTTC. Amino acids: CRVDWTSSNGQIF. The genes are TRBV29-1 and TRBJ2-1, with 8 nucleotides matching TRBD2. The CDR3 is made up of 13 amino acids. Looked up from germline, CDR1 is SQVTM and CDR2 is ANQGSEA.

Remarks on this clonotype: One junction end disagrees with the germline gene, perhaps due to a read error. The chain employs TRBV28 and TRBJ2-2; TRBD1 is a possible D gene (7 bases). CDR1 is MDHEN, CDR2 SYDVKM, per germline. CDR3 length equals 16 residues. DNA of the CDR3: TGTGTCAGCAGTCCAGGGACAGCGCGGACACACCGGGAGTTGTTTTTT. Translating it yields CVSSPGTARTHRELFF. The full variable domain, completed using reference TRBV28 and TRBJ2-2, is DVKVTQSSRYLVKRTGEKVFLECVQDMDHENMFWYRQDPGLGLRLIYFSYDVKMKEKGDIPEGYSVSREKKERFSLILESASTNQTSMYLCVSSPGTARTHRELFFGEGSRLTVL.